This T cell receptor (beta chain) was retrieved from a study of shared clonotypes between healthy human individuals. CD45RO-negative, CCR7-selected cells formed the naive CD8 fraction, which excluded terminally differentiated effector memory CD45RA+ cells. Clones were read by immunoSEQ multiplex PCR, and TCRdb kept only the in-frame ones, dropping some. The sample records fewer than 700,000 clones, 95% being singletons. Germline-derived CDR1 and CDR2 are MNHEY and SMNVEV (reference sequence). V lost 6 bases and J 1 base, leaving 6 bases between the germline ends. The CDR3 consists of 13 residues. This clone was detected only once.

Sequencing was performed on naive CD8+ T cells sorted from blood. This chain links TRBV27 with TRBJ2-2; the D is unclear. This TCR came from a woman aged 30 to 39 in good health. The CDR3 DNA sequence: TGTGCCAGCAGGACCTGGAACACCGGGGAGCTGTTTTTT. This gives the protein CASRTWNTGELFF.